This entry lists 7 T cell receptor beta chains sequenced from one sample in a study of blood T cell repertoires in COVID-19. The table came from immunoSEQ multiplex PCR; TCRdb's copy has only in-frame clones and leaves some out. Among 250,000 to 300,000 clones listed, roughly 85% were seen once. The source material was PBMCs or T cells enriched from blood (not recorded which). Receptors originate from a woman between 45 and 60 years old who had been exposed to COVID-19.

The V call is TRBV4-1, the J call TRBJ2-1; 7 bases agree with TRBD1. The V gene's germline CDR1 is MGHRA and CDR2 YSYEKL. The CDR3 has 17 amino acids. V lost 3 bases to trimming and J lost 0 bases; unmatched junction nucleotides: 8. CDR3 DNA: TGCGCCAGCAGCCAGACGACGACAGGGTTCTCCTACAATGAGCAGTTCTTC. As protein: CASSQTTTGFSYNEQFF.

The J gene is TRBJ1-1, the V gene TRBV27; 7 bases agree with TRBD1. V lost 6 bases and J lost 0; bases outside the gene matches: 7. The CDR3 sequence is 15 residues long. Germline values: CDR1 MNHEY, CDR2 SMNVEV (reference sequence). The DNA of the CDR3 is TGTGCCAGCAGCCGACAGACAGGGATGAACACTGAAGCTTTCTTT. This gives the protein CASSRQTGMNTEAFF.

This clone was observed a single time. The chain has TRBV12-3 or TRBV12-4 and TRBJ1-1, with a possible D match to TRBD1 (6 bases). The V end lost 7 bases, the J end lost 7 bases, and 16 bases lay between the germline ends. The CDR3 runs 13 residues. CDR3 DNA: TGTGCCAGCATGTTTGGGGGCATGGTTGAAGCTTTCTTT. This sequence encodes CASMFGGMVEAFF.

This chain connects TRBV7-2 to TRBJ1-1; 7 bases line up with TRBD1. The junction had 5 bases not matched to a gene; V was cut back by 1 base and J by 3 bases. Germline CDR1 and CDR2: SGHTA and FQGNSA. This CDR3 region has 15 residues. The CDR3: CASSLGRTGDTEAFF. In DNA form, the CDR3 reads TGTGCCAGCAGCTTAGGTAGAACAGGGGACACTGAAGCTTTCTTT.

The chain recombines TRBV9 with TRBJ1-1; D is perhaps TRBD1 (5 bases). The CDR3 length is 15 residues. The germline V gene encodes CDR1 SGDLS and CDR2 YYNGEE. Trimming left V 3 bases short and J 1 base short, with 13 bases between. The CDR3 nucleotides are TGTGCCAGCAGCGCGACACAAACAGGGAACACTGAAGCTTTCTTT. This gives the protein CASSATQTGNTEAFF.

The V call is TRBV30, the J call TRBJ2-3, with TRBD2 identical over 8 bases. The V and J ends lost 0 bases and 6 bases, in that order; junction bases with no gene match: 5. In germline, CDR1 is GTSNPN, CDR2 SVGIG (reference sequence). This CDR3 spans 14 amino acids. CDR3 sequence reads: CAWSVHPSGDTQYF. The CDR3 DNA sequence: TGTGCCTGGAGTGTACACCCTAGCGGGGATACGCAGTATTTT.

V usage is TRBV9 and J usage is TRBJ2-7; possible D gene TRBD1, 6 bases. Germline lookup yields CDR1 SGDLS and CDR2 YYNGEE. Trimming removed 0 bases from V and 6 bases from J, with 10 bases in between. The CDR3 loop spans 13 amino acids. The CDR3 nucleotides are TGTGCCAGCAGCGTAGCGTCCAGGGGCGAGCAGTACTTC. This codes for CASSVASRGEQYF.